Below, one TCR beta chain is given with its context. This may come from a read error, since a much larger clone is one base off. Likely a read error: the CDR3 ends without its conserved phenylalanine or tryptophan. The study profiled TCR beta VDJ and CDR3 using genomic DNA as template. TCRdb used MiXCR to reprocess the reads, holding one entry per CDR3 protein. The profile shows some 240,000 distinct CDR3 sequences, about a third of them singletons. V lost 2 bases and J 0 bases, leaving 10 bases between the germline ends. The germline CDR1 and CDR2 sequences are SGHRS and YFSETQ. The CDR3 has 15 residues. These data belong to a study of CD8+CD57+ T cells in acquired aplastic anemia. Background on the study: On average, sorted CD4+ and CD8+ cells gave roughly 3 ug of DNA.

Sample: sorted CD4+, CD8+, or CD8+CD57+ T cells (not recorded which) from PBMCs. The clonotype comes from a human donor in good health, serving as a control. The chain joins TRBV5-1 to TRBJ2-3; no clear D gene. CDR3 DNA: TGCGCCAGCAGCTTTGCGTTGACTAGCACAGATACGCAGTATCTT. This encodes CASSFALTSTDTQYL.